The text below deals with one T cell receptor beta chain. The antigen is unknown. The sample is drawn from a study of regulatory and conventional T cells in RAG deficiency. Assay used: immunoSEQ multiplex PCR; TCRdb lists only in-frame clones, some missing. The sample consists of around 37,000 clones, over 75% of them appearing once. Broader study findings: In Omenn syndrome, Treg and Tconv repertoires overlapped >80%. RAG-deficient patients showed markedly lower Shannon entropy and higher Simpson indices than control T-cell subsets.

Germline V gene lookup returns CDR1 MDHEN and CDR2 SYDVKM. The CDR3 has 15 amino acids. The J segment lost 6 bases and the V segment lost 6 bases, leaving 10 bases of the junction unmatched. The sample was also linked to a second study, of regulatory T cells. According to that study: The PCR used 52 TRBV and 13 TRBJ primers. Skewed V and J usage and few unique V-J pairs marked patient repertoires, most in Tregs.

This receptor was obtained from a human donor in good health. The chain combines TRBV28 with TRBJ1-2; 10 bases are a match to TRBD1. Specimen: CD8+ T cells sorted from blood. The CDR3 DNA reads as TGTGCCAGCAGCCTTGACAGGGGGCCCAACCATGGCTACACCTTC. The encoded protein is CASSLDRGPNHGYTF.